This T cell receptor beta chain comes out of a study of T cell responses to AZD1222 COVID-19 vaccine. Regarding the study as a whole: Repertoires were obtained only post-peak T cell response. Following two doses of AZD1222, Spike-specific TCR breadth and depth rose. Most donors were white British, females outnumbered males, and clonal diversity was possibly underestimated. With dominance at 160-218 and 743-854, vaccine-associated CD4 TCRs spanned spike.

Here immunoSEQ multiplex PCR was the method, and the copy in TCRdb shows in-frame clones only, minus some. The sample records around 88,000 clones, around 92% being singletons. As concerns this clone: Its antigen is as yet unknown.

The CDR3 consists of 18 residues. Losses at the gene ends were 6 bases for V and 3 bases for J; bases not matched to a gene: 14. Per germline, CDR1 SEHNR and CDR2 FQNEAQ (reference sequence). The clonotype was recovered from an adult in good health. The sequencing used peripheral blood, collected on day 0 of MenACWY control vaccination. This chain uses TRBV7-9 with TRBJ2-6, with 7 bases fitting TRBD1. The CDR3, as DNA: TGTGCCAGCAGTAAACTACAGGGGCCGTTTGATGGGGCCAACGTCCTGACTTTC. Translating it yields CASSKLQGPFDGANVLTF.